Listed below are T cell receptor beta chains from one sample, sequenced in a study of shared clonotypes between healthy human individuals. TCRdb keeps only in-frame clones here, not all; method: immunoSEQ multiplex PCR. The table shows around 1.6 million clones, with 95% to 99% occurring only once. Specimen: naive CD4+ T cells sorted from blood. The source of these receptors is a man aged 25 to 45 in good health. Both conserved end residues are part of each CDR3. The D gene is left open where the match is weak.

d_gene: TRBD1
v_gene: TRBV28
j_gene: TRBJ2-1
CDR3nt: TGTGCCAGCAGAGCAGGACAGGGGCCAAACAATGAGCAGTTCTTC
CDR3aa: CASRAGQGPNNEQFF

d_gene: NA
v_gene: TRBV6-1
j_gene: TRBJ1-2
CDR3nt: TGTGCCAGCAGTGACAGAAACTATGGCTACACCTTC
CDR3aa: CASSDRNYGYTF

d_gene: NA
v_gene: TRBV28
j_gene: TRBJ1-4
CDR3nt: TGTGCCAGCTCTGACAGGGAAAAACTGTTTTTT
CDR3aa: CASSDREKLFF

d_gene: NA
v_gene: TRBV5-5
j_gene: TRBJ2-2
CDR3nt: TGTGCCAGCAGTTTTATGGTGTCTGGTACCGGGGAGCTGTTTTTT
CDR3aa: CASSFMVSGTGELFF

d_gene: NA
v_gene: TRBV20-1
j_gene: TRBJ2-1
CDR3nt: TGCAGTGCTGCAGAATACAATGAGCAGTTCTTC
CDR3aa: CSAAEYNEQFF

d_gene: TRBD2
v_gene: TRBV30
j_gene: TRBJ2-1
CDR3nt: TGTGCCTGGAGCGCCCGACTAGCGGGAGGGCTAAGGAATGAGCAGTTCTTC
CDR3aa: CAWSARLAGGLRNEQFF

d_gene: TRBD2
v_gene: TRBV9
j_gene: TRBJ2-1
CDR3nt: TGTGCCAGCAGCGCGGGACTAGCGGGAGGGCTTGAGCAGTTCTTC
CDR3aa: CASSAGLAGGLEQFF

d_gene: TRBD2
v_gene: TRBV18
j_gene: TRBJ2-1
CDR3nt: TGTGCCAGCTCACCACCTCCTAGCGGGAGGAATGAGCAGTTCTTC
CDR3aa: CASSPPPSGRNEQFF

d_gene: NA
v_gene: TRBV11-2
j_gene: TRBJ1-1
CDR3nt: TGTGCCAGCAGCTTATTTGGGGAGAACACTGAAGCTTTCTTT
CDR3aa: CASSLFGENTEAFF

d_gene: NA
v_gene: TRBV6-1
j_gene: TRBJ2-5
CDR3nt: TGTGCCAGCAGTGAAGCGCCCAGGGAGACCCAGTACTTC
CDR3aa: CASSEAPRETQYF

d_gene: NA
v_gene: TRBV10-3
j_gene: TRBJ2-5
CDR3nt: TGTGCCATCACGCCAGGGGACCAAGAGACCCAGTACTTC
CDR3aa: CAITPGDQETQYF

d_gene: TRBD1
v_gene: TRBV11-2
j_gene: TRBJ2-1
CDR3nt: TGTGCCAGCAGCTCGCTGAAGAGGGACAGGGGTGCGTTCTTC
CDR3aa: CASSSLKRDRGAFF

d_gene: TRBD1
v_gene: TRBV14
j_gene: TRBJ2-6
CDR3nt: TGTGCCAGCAGCCAAGGCTCCACGTGGGACAGGGGGAACTCTGGGGCCAACGTCCTGACTTTC
CDR3aa: CASSQGSTWDRGNSGANVLTF

d_gene: NA
v_gene: TRBV6-1
j_gene: TRBJ2-7
CDR3nt: TGTGCCAGCAGTTCTCGCTACTACGAGCAGTACTTC
CDR3aa: CASSSRYYEQYF

d_gene: NA
v_gene: TRBV7-9
j_gene: TRBJ2-1
CDR3nt: TGTGCCAGCAAGGGGGTTAGCTCCTACAATGAGCAGTTCTTC
CDR3aa: CASKGVSSYNEQFF

d_gene: TRBD1
v_gene: TRBV7-2
j_gene: TRBJ1-1
CDR3nt: TGTGCCAGCAGCTCTGTACCAACAGGGGTGGGCACTGAAGCTTTCTTT
CDR3aa: CASSSVPTGVGTEAFF

d_gene: TRBD2
v_gene: TRBV5-1
j_gene: TRBJ2-3
CDR3nt: TGCGCCAGCAGCTCACCGGGACTAGCGGCTCATACGCAGTATTTT
CDR3aa: CASSSPGLAAHTQYF